This is a list of T cell receptor beta chains from one sample in a study of blood T cell repertoires in COVID-19. The table came from immunoSEQ multiplex PCR; TCRdb's copy has only in-frame clones and leaves some out. The table shows 180,000 or so clones, with about 80% occurring only once. The sequenced sample consisted of peripheral blood. The origin of the receptors is a human donor with acute or convalescent COVID-19. The donor label of this sample is uncertain. The CDR3 runs from the conserved cysteine through the conserved F or W. A D gene is named only where the DNA matches it firmly. Only part of the rows carry a size: once, few, many, or a class if the clone is expanded.

TRBJ2-7	TRBV28	NA	NA	CASSPPTGRSSYEQYF	TGTGCCAGCAGTCCCCCGACAGGGAGGAGCTCCTACGAGCAGTACTTC
TRBJ2-1	TRBV6-5	NA	TRBD1	CASSSGGTGGNEQFF	TGTGCCAGCAGCTCGGGAGGGACAGGGGGCAATGAGCAGTTCTTC
TRBJ2-7	TRBV28	NA	NA	CASSLILRVSYEQYF	TGTGCCAGCAGTCTTATTCTGCGTGTATCCTACGAGCAGTACTTC
TRBJ1-2	TRBV7-2	NA	TRBD1	CASSPGGQQYHGYTF	TGTGCCAGCAGCCCTGGGGGACAGCAATATCACGGCTACACCTTC
TRBJ2-1	TRBV7-9	NA	NA	CASSSQTRNNEQFF	TGTGCCAGCAGCTCGCAAACTAGAAACAATGAGCAGTTCTTC
TRBJ2-3	TRBV18	NA	TRBD1	CASSPTPGQGRIDTQYF	TGTGCCAGCTCACCGACACCGGGACAGGGCAGAATAGATACGCAGTATTTT
TRBJ1-1	TRBV6-2/TRBV6-3	once	NA	CASSYSRATTVKALKAFF	TGTGCCAGCAGTTACAGCAGGGCCACGACGGTAAAGGCCCTAAAAGCTTTCTTT
TRBJ2-3	TRBV29-1	NA	TRBD1	CSAKRQGGTDTQYF	TGCAGCGCTAAGCGACAGGGAGGCACAGATACGCAGTATTTT
TRBJ2-2	TRBV30	NA	TRBD1	CAWRPTGKNTGELFF	TGTGCCTGGAGGCCGACAGGGAAAAACACCGGGGAGCTGTTTTTT
TRBJ2-2	TRBV15	few	TRBD1	CATSKTGARFTGELFF	TGTGCCACCAGCAAGACAGGGGCCAGGTTCACCGGGGAGCTGTTTTTT
TRBJ2-2	TRBV19	NA	NA	CASSLEDDTGELFF	TGTGCCAGTAGTCTGGAGGATGATACCGGGGAGCTGTTTTTT
TRBJ2-7	TRBV5-4	NA	TRBD2	CASSLNLLAGASEQYF	TGTGCCAGCAGCTTAAACTTACTAGCGGGAGCCTCCGAGCAGTACTTC
TRBJ2-5	TRBV2	NA	TRBD2	CASSERLASQETQYF	TGTGCCAGCAGTGAACGACTAGCATCTCAAGAGACCCAGTACTTC
TRBJ2-1	TRBV10-2	NA	NA	CASSVLGGSYNEQFF	TGCGCCAGCAGTGTATTGGGGGGCTCCTACAATGAGCAGTTCTTC
TRBJ1-4	TRBV30	NA	NA	CAWRTVEKLFF	TGTGCCTGGAGGACAGTTGAAAAACTGTTTTTT
TRBJ1-4	TRBV4-1	NA	NA	CASSRTTGVQEKLFF	TGCGCCAGCAGCCGCACGACAGGAGTACAGGAAAAACTGTTTTTT
TRBJ2-1	TRBV19	NA	NA	CASSPGTFYNEQFF	TGTGCCAGTAGTCCCGGGACTTTTTACAATGAGCAGTTCTTC
TRBJ2-1	TRBV9	few	NA	CASSVNLNEQFF	TGTGCCAGCAGCGTAAACCTAAATGAGCAGTTCTTC
TRBJ2-3	TRBV10-2	NA	TRBD2	CASRPTSGGATDTQYF	TGCGCCAGCAGACCTACTAGCGGGGGGGCCACAGATACGCAGTATTTT
TRBJ1-1	TRBV15	NA	NA	CATSRERFTEAFF	TGTGCCACCAGCAGAGAGCGGTTTACTGAAGCTTTCTTT
TRBJ2-7	TRBV27	NA	TRBD1	CASNPGTGLSYEQYF	TGTGCCAGCAATCCCGGGACAGGCCTCTCCTACGAGCAGTACTTC
TRBJ2-6	TRBV6-1	many	NA	CASSENRYSGANVLTF	TGTGCCAGCAGTGAAAACAGATACTCTGGGGCCAACGTCCTGACTTTC
TRBJ2-3	TRBV5-6	NA	TRBD2	CASSLRTSGASTDTQYF	TGTGCCAGCAGCTTACGGACTAGCGGGGCTAGCACAGATACGCAGTATTTT
TRBJ1-1	TRBV12-3/TRBV12-4	NA	NA	CASSLAEDTEAFF	TGTGCCAGCAGTTTAGCCGAGGACACTGAAGCTTTCTTT
TRBJ2-5	TRBV5-1	few	NA	CASSLEGRGETQYF	TGCGCCAGCAGCTTGGAGGGTAGGGGAGAGACCCAGTACTTC
TRBJ2-1	TRBV5-1	NA	NA	CASSWAGTAYNEQFF	TGCGCCAGCAGCTGGGCGGGGACAGCCTACAATGAGCAGTTCTTC
TRBJ2-7	TRBV29-1	NA	NA	CSTGGLHEQYF	TGCAGCACGGGGGGCCTTCACGAGCAGTACTTC
TRBJ2-5	TRBV11-2	NA	NA	CASSFGAQETQYF	TGTGCCAGCAGCTTCGGAGCGCAAGAGACCCAGTACTTC
TRBJ1-2	TRBV7-8	NA	NA	CASSLADTSHTF	TGTGCCAGCAGCTTAGCTGATACGAGTCACACCTTC
TRBJ2-1	TRBV18	NA	TRBD1	CASRTGTVYNEQFF	TGTGCCAGCAGAACCGGGACAGTTTACAATGAGCAGTTCTTC
TRBJ2-7	TRBV2	NA	NA	CASSPHSNEQYF	TGTGCCAGCAGCCCCCATTCCAACGAGCAGTACTTC
TRBJ1-5	TRBV10-3	once	TRBD1	CAISEGQGDQPQHF	TGTGCCATCAGTGAGGGCCAGGGGGATCAGCCCCAGCATTTT
TRBJ2-7	TRBV18	once	TRBD1	CASSQGTGGPYEQYF	TGTGCCAGCTCGCAGGGGACAGGGGGACCCTACGAGCAGTACTTC
TRBJ2-3	TRBV5-8	NA	NA	CASSRVTSTDTQYF	TGTGCCAGCAGCCGGGTCACTAGCACAGATACGCAGTATTTT
TRBJ1-3	TRBV19	once	TRBD1	CASSTGTGGLVAGNTIYF	TGTGCCAGTAGTACCGGGACAGGCGGTCTCGTTGCTGGAAACACCATATATTTT
TRBJ1-1	TRBV19	NA	NA	CASSRPGQVNTEAFF	TGTGCCAGTAGCCGACCGGGACAAGTGAACACTGAAGCTTTCTTT
TRBJ1-2	TRBV6-5	NA	TRBD1	CASSYSTTGTDGYTF	TGTGCCAGCAGTTACTCGACGACAGGGACGGATGGCTACACCTTC
TRBJ2-7	TRBV7-9	NA	NA	CASSPQGGFSYEQYF	TGTGCCAGCAGCCCTCAGGGGGGTTTCTCCTACGAGCAGTACTTC
TRBJ2-7	TRBV6-5	NA	TRBD1	CASQSGGQGYEQYF	TGTGCCAGTCAATCCGGGGGACAGGGCTACGAGCAGTACTTC
TRBJ1-2	TRBV6-5	NA	NA	CASSFQYYGYTF	TGTGCCAGCAGCTTTCAGTACTATGGCTACACCTTC
TRBJ2-7	TRBV14	NA	NA	CASSFGDSRSYEQYF	TGTGCCAGCAGCTTTGGGGACTCCCGCTCCTACGAGCAGTACTTC
TRBJ2-3	TRBV2	NA	NA	CASSLLEEYF	TGTGCCAGCAGTCTGCTAGAGGAGTATTTT
TRBJ2-1	TRBV19	NA	TRBD2	CASSMGGTQFF	TGTGCCAGTAGTATGGGGGGGACGCAGTTCTTC
TRBJ1-3	TRBV30	NA	NA	CAWSVGDFSGNTIYF	TGTGCCTGGAGTGTAGGGGATTTCTCTGGAAACACCATATATTTT
TRBJ2-7	TRBV9	NA	NA	CASSAAPGSGVYEQYF	TGTGCCAGCAGCGCCGCCCCAGGGTCGGGGGTATACGAGCAGTACTTC
TRBJ2-5	TRBV18	few	TRBD1	CASSQYRGSGETQYF	TGTGCCAGCTCACAATACAGGGGGTCAGGAGAGACCCAGTACTTC
TRBJ1-3	TRBV7-2	NA	TRBD1	CASSLAYNRGKSGNTIYF	TGTGCCAGCAGCTTAGCCTATAACAGGGGGAAAAGTGGAAACACCATATATTTT
TRBJ2-1	TRBV12-2	NA	NA	CASRLATPSGRAGTEQFF	TGTGCAAGTCGCTTAGCAACTCCTTCCGGGAGGGCCGGGACTGAGCAGTTCTTC
TRBJ2-7	TRBV30	NA	NA	CAWSPGQGGVQYF	TGTGCCTGGAGTCCCGGACAGGGAGGGGTGCAGTACTTC
TRBJ2-5	TRBV19	once	NA	CASSARQGMQETQYF	TGTGCCAGTAGCGCTCGCCAGGGGATGCAAGAGACCCAGTACTTC
TRBJ1-3	TRBV10-3	NA	TRBD1	CAISEWRDRGSSGNTIYF	TGTGCCATCAGTGAGTGGAGGGACAGGGGATCGTCTGGAAACACCATATATTTT
TRBJ1-4	TRBV19	NA	NA	CASSIQWGTNEKLFF	TGTGCCAGTAGTATCCAGTGGGGCACTAATGAAAAACTGTTTTTT
TRBJ2-1	TRBV5-6	NA	NA	CASSQRTSRGNEQFF	TGTGCCAGCAGCCAGAGGACTTCCCGGGGGAATGAGCAGTTCTTC
TRBJ1-5	TRBV3-1/TRBV3-2	NA	NA	CASSVDKNQPQHF	TGTGCCAGCAGCGTAGACAAGAATCAGCCCCAGCATTTT
TRBJ1-1	TRBV13	NA	NA	CASSSPQGLNTEAFF	TGTGCCAGCAGCTCACCACAGGGACTGAACACTGAAGCTTTCTTT